The clone carrying this T cell receptor beta chain was seen a few times. The data were obtained in a study of blood T cell repertoires in COVID-19. As for the study in general: Collection of acute and convalescent COVID-19 samples took place in the United States, Italy and Spain. T cells, B-cell-depleted T cells, or PBMCs provided the cDNA or gDNA that served as material.

The authors' processing: Researchers report that nucleated cell counts were estimated from reference gene primer amplification. The repertoire was sequenced with immunoSEQ multiplex PCR; TCRdb's copy has only in-frame clones and lacks some. The V and J calls and clone size were taken over from that table, and D and trimming were inferred from the DNA. The sample records roughly 97,000 clones, over 70% being singletons. This CDR3 region has 15 residues. V shed 3 bases, J shed 3 bases, and the junction held 7 bases outside the gene matches. Germline CDR1 is MNHNS and CDR2 is SASEGT. The rearrangement links TRBV6-1 to TRBJ2-5, with 7 bases lining up with TRBD2. Sample: peripheral blood. The source is a man between 50 and 59 years old with acute or convalescent COVID-19. CDR3 sequence reads: CASSERGWSKETQYF. The DNA for the CDR3 is TGTGCCAGCAGTGAGCGGGGGTGGTCCAAAGAGACCCAGTACTTC.